A selection of T cell receptor beta chains follows, all from one sample in a study of a mutant IDH1 vaccine in newly diagnosed glioma. Their cognate antigens are unknown. The assay was immunoSEQ multiplex PCR, and TCRdb's table has in-frame clones only and misses some. The sample lists tens of thousands of clones; roughly 76% were seen once. The source was PBMCs, collected from a glioma patient whose treatment included an IDH1 peptide vaccine. The receptor source for this set is a man between 35 and 55 years old with glioma. Both conserved end residues are part of each CDR3.

V gene	CDR3 protein
TRBV4-3	CASSQASGTIPYEQYF
TRBV7-6	CASSSYGAEAFF
TRBV29-1	CSVNPGRTEAFF
TRBV7-2	CASSETPGGQGAYEQYF
TRBV5-1	CASSLAASTHNEQFF
TRBV2	CASSVLADANYEQYF
TRBV6-5	CASMGGSSSYEQYF
TRBV13	CASSLEGAAYEQYF
TRBV4-3	CARLPGGSAKNIQYF
TRBV7-6	CASSSGQGRNTEAFF
TRBV19	CASSPGSQGANYGYTF
TRBV28	CASSTRLSLEQYF
TRBV14	CAYKAGTAFF
TRBV5-4	CASSKDSDTQYF
TRBV6-6	CASSYRPQGNHEQYF
TRBV7-9	CASSLAHYEQYF
TRBV6-5	CASRRQGTGANVLTF
TRBV12-5	CASGLGSGSTGELFF
TRBV15	CAASSHRKNYGYTF
TRBV6-5	CASRRGGTGELFF
TRBV28	CASRAGAYGYTF
TRBV7-8	CASSLVAQRGGRDTQYF
TRBV10-3	CAIWRGLGSPLHF
TRBV4-3	CASSQDGTGGYNEQFF
TRBV7-9	CASSGDRGAQSYNEQFF
TRBV7-3	CASSIGTHQETQYF
TRBV5-6	CASSFQLAKNIQYF
TRBV19	CASSFTGTGYEQYF
TRBV5-1	CASSLGLGVGWNEQFF
TRBV27	CASSASTGRGYEQYF
TRBV9	CASSAHWGAIYEQYF
TRBV28	CATRGRQRQPQHF
TRBV10-3	CAISDWGVIYGYTF
TRBV2	CASSGSGGYRTDTQYF
TRBV20-1	CSARGKIF
TRBV6-6	CASSRGQVLQPQHF
TRBV7-2	CASSLQGYEQYF
TRBV4-3	CASSQQPGQGGSTDTQYF
TRBV19	CASSIEGALGTSHTDTQYF
TRBV30	CAWTKDRAQRYF
TRBV11-2	CASSPQLAGRYEQYF
TRBV6-1	CASRSGGSYEQYF
TRBV7-9	CASSTGTALWDGYTF
TRBV14	CASSQADRRNEKLFF
TRBV6-6	CASSRGGTNTEAFF
TRBV13	CASSLGARTTYEQYF
TRBV2	CASSEFSQAVTNEKLFF
TRBV5-4	CASSLASDTGELFF
TRBV7-9	CASSPRGSYNEQFF
TRBV7-2	CASSTGLAFNEQFF
TRBV19	CASSIGLAGLPYEQYF
TRBV4-3	CASSQGQGRETQYF
TRBV27	CASSLRARTNEKLFF
TRBV11-3	CASSLGRASYEQYF
TRBV10-2	CASSPGRTGVNEQFF